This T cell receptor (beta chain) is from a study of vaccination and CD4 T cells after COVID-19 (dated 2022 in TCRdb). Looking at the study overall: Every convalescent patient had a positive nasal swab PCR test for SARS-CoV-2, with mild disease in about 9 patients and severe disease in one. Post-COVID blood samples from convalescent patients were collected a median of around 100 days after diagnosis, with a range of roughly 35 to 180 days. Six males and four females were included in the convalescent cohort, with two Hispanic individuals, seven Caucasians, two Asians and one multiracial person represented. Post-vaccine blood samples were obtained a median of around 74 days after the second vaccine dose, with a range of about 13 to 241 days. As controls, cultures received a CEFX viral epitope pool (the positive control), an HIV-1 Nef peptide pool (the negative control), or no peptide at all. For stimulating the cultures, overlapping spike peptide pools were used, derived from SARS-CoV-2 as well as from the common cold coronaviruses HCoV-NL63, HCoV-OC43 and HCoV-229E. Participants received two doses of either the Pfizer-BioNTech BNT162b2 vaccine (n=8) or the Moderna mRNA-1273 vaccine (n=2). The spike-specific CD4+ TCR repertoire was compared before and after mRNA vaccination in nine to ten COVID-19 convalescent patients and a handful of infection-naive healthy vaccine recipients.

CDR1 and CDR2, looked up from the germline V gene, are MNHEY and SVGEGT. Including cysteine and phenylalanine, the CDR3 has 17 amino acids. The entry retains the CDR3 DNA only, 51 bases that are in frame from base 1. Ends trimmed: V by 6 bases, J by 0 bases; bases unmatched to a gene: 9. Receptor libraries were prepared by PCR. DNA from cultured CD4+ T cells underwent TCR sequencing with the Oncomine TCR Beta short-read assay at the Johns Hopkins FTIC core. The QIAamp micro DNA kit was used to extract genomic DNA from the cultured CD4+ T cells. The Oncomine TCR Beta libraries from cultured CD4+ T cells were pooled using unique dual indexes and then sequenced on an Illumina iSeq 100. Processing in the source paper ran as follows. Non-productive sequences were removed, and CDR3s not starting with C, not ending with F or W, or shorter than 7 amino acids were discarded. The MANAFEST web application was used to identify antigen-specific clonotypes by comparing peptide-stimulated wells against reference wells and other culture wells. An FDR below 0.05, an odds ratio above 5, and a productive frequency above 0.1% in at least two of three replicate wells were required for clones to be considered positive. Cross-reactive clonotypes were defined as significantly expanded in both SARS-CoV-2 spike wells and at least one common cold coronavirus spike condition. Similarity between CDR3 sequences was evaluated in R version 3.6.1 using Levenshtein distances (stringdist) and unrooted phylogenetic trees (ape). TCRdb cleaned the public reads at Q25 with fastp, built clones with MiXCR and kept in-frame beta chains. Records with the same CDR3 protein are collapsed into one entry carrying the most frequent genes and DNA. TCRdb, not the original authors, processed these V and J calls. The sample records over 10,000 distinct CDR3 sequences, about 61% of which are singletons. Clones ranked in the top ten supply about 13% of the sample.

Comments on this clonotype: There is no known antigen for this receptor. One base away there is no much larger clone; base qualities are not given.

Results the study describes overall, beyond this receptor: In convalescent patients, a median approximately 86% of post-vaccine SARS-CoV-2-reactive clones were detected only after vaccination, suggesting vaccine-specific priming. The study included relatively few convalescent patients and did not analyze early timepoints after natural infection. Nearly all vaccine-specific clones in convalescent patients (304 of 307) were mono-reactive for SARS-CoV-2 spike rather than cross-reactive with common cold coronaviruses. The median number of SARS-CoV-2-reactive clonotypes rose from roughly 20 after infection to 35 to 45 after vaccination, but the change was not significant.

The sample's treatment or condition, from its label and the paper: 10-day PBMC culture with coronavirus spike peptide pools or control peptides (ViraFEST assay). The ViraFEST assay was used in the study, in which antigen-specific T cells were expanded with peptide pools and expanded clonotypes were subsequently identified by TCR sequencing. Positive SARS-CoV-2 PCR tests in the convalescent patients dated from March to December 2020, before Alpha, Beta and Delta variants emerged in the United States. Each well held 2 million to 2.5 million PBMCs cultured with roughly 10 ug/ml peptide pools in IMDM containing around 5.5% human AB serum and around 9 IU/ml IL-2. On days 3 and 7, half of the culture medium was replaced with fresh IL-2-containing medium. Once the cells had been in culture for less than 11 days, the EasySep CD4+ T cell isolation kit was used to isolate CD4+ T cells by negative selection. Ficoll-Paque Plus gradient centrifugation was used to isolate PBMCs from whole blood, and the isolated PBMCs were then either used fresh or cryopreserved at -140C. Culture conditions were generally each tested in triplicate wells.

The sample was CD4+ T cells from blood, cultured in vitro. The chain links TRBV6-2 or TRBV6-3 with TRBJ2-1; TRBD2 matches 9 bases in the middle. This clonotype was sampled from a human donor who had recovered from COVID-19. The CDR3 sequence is CASRDPLAGSSYNEQFF. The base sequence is TGTGCCAGCAGAGACCCTCTAGCGGGAAGCTCCTACAATGAGCAGTTCTTC.